This TCR beta chain is drawn from a study of blood T cell repertoires in COVID-19. Study context: PBMCs, B-cell-depleted T cells, or T cells were the source of the cDNA or gDNA that made up the material.

TCRdb's table, derived via immunoSEQ multiplex PCR, lists solely in-frame clones and lacks some. There are approximately 140,000 clones in the sample; about 85% occur only once, and about 4.2% lies in the top ten. The ends were cut back, 4 bases at V and 2 bases at J, with 13 bases in the middle. The germline V gene has CDR1 SGHKS and CDR2 YYEKEE (reference sequence). The CDR3 runs to 14 residues. The gene calls are TRBV5-5 and TRBJ2-7; D perhaps matches TRBD2 (6 bases). The sequenced material came from peripheral blood. This receptor was obtained from a woman aged 55-70 years with active or convalescent COVID-19. In DNA form, the CDR3 reads TGTGCCAGCAGCAGAGTGGGCGGGACCTACGAGCAGTACTTC. This codes for CASSRVGGTYEQYF.